These T cell receptor beta chains were read from a single sample in a study of identical twins. TCRdb used MiXCR to reprocess the 5' RACE reads, holding one entry per CDR3 protein. This sample has 1.5 million to 2 million distinct CDR3 sequences; roughly 35% occur once, and the top ten carry around 0.25%. The sample consisted of cord blood. These receptors all come from a newborn girl in good health. The CDR3 runs from the conserved cysteine through the conserved F or W. A D gene is named only where the DNA matches it firmly. Not all rows give a size; the values are once, few, many and, for expanded clones, a class.

v_gene	abundance	j_gene	d_gene	CDR3aa	CDR3nt
TRBV4-1	.	TRBJ2-7	TRBD2	CASSQDMGLAGAFRYEQYF	TGCGCCAGCAGCCAAGATATGGGACTAGCGGGGGCCTTCCGCTACGAGCAGTACTTC
TRBV6-2/TRBV6-3	few	TRBJ2-7	TRBD1	CASSYPDRGNSYEQYF	TGTGCCAGCAGTTACCCGGACAGGGGGAATTCCTACGAGCAGTACTTC
TRBV5-6	.	TRBJ1-2	.	CASSLVAGRGYTF	TGTGCCAGCAGCTTGGTGGCAGGGAGGGGCTACACCTTC
TRBV12-3/TRBV12-4	.	TRBJ2-3	TRBD1	CASSFRGRADAQYF	TGTGCCAGCAGTTTCAGGGGGCGAGCAGATGCGCAGTATTTT
TRBV13	.	TRBJ2-4	.	CASTSPGRGAKNIQYF	TGTGCCAGCACCTCCCCGGGGAGAGGGGCCAAAAACATTCAGTACTTC
TRBV4-1	few	TRBJ1-2	.	CASRPGAEDYGYTF	TGCGCCAGCAGGCCCGGGGCTGAGGACTATGGCTACACCTTC
TRBV4-1	.	TRBJ2-3	TRBD2	CASSQIPLGREGRDTQYF	TGCGCCAGCAGCCAAATCCCACTGGGGCGGGAGGGCCGGGATACGCAGTATTTT
TRBV20-1	few	TRBJ1-1	TRBD1	CSARSDRGYTEAFF	TGCAGTGCTAGAAGCGACAGGGGATATACTGAAGCTTTCTTT
TRBV4-1	.	TRBJ2-1	TRBD2	CASSQDQGLAGGRSHNEQFF	TGCGCCAGCAGCCAAGATCAGGGACTAGCGGGAGGGAGGAGTCACAATGAGCAGTTCTTC
TRBV27	.	TRBJ1-2	.	CASRATERLNYGYTF	TGTGCCAGCAGGGCGACAGAGAGGCTTAACTATGGCTACACCTTC